The 17 T cell receptor beta chains below all came from one sample that was sequenced in a study of T cell responses to AZD1222 COVID-19 vaccine. The repertoire was sequenced with immunoSEQ multiplex PCR; TCRdb's copy has only in-frame clones and lacks some. The sample shows about 84,000 clones, about 85% of them seen only once. Source: peripheral blood, taken on day 0 of AZD1222 vaccination. Receptors originate from an adult in good health.

The CDR3 reads CASSQGPKETQYF. The CDR3 bases are TGTGCCAGCAGCCAGGGGCCAAAAGAGACCCAGTACTTC. The chain couples TRBV7-2 to TRBJ2-5, with D possibly TRBD1 on 6 matching bases. This CDR3 has 13 amino acids. V lost 5 bases, J lost 3 bases, and 10 bases lay in between. Looked up from germline, CDR1 is SGHTA and CDR2 is FQGNSA.

The rearrangement links TRBV2 to TRBJ1-4; 10 nucleotides agree with TRBD1. This CDR3 comprises 16 residues. V shed 5 bases and J 0 bases; nucleotides not matched to a gene: 3. From germline, CDR1 is SNHLY and CDR2 FYNNEI. The CDR3 loop is CASSMTGGPTNEKLFF. In nucleotides, the CDR3 is TGTGCCAGCAGTATGACAGGGGGCCCAACTAATGAAAAACTGTTTTTT.

With respect to this clone: Different DNA sequences within this sample yield the same CDR3. The chain joins TRBV6-5 to TRBJ1-1; no firm D call. V gave up 2 bases and J gave up 7 bases, with 5 bases separating them. CDR1 MNHEY and CDR2 SVGAGI come from the germline V gene. The CDR3 covers 11 residues. CDR3 sequence (DNA): TGTGCCAGCAGTTACCGGAGTGAAGCTTTCTTT. Its translation: CASSYRSEAFF.

The gene calls are TRBV5-6 and TRBJ2-3; D possibly uses TRBD1 or TRBD2 (6 bases each). CDR1 is SGHDT, CDR2 YYEEEE, per germline. The length of the CDR3 is 15 residues. The CDR3 protein is CATKLRGAGTDTQYF. The CDR3 bases are TGTGCAACAAAGCTTAGGGGGGCCGGCACAGATACGCAGTATTTT. The complete variable domain, with remaining parts taken from reference TRBV5-6 and TRBJ2-3, reads DAGVTQSPTHLIKTRGQQVTLRCSPKSGHDTVSWYQQALGQGPQFIFQYYEEEERQRGNFPDRFSGHQFPNYSSELNVNALLLGDSALYLCATKLRGAGTDTQYFGPGTRLTVL.

The chain has TRBV6-5 and TRBJ1-3, with D maybe TRBD1 (6 bases). V was pared by 0 bases and J by 0 bases, with 9 bases between. The CDR3 covers 16 residues. CDR1 is MNHEY and CDR2 is SVGAGI in the germline V gene. The CDR3 loop is CASSYSGRGSGNTIYF. DNA of the CDR3: TGTGCCAGCAGTTACTCTGGCAGGGGCTCTGGAAACACCATATATTTT.

The chain links TRBV2 to TRBJ2-7; 10 bases are shared with TRBD2. The V segment lost 4 bases and the J segment 4 bases; nucleotides outside the gene matches: 10. Germline-derived CDR1 and CDR2 are SNHLY and FYNNEI. The CDR3 has 16 amino acids. CDR3 protein: CASSVASGSEGYEQYF. As DNA, the CDR3 is TGTGCCAGCAGTGTCGCTAGCGGGAGCGAGGGTTACGAGCAGTACTTC. The whole variable domain, remainder taken from reference TRBV2 and TRBJ2-7, is EPEVTQTPSHQVTQMGQEVILRCVPISNHLYFYWYRQILGQKVEFLVSFYNNEISEKSEIFDDQFSVERPDGSNFTLKIRSTKLEDSAMYFCASSVASGSEGYEQYFGPGTRLTVT.

This chain links TRBV6-2 or TRBV6-3 with TRBJ2-3, with 8 bases fitting TRBD2. J gave up 2 bases and V 4 bases, and 5 bases lay outside the gene matches. The CDR3 extends over 15 amino acids. Germline V gene sequence: CDR1 MNHEY, CDR2 SVGEGT. Written as DNA, the CDR3 is TGTGCCAGCAGTTTTGATAGCGGGGTCACAGATACGCAGTATTTT. Encoded protein: CASSFDSGVTDTQYF.

This clone came up once. This rearrangement joins TRBV6-4 to TRBJ2-1; D gene ambiguous. The length of the CDR3 is 15 residues. Trimming took 0 bases from V and 7 from J, leaving 13 bases between them. CDR1 and CDR2 from the germline V gene are MRHNA and SNTAGT. Here the CDR3 reads CASSDSGIEKNEQFF. CDR3 nucleotides: TGTGCCAGCAGTGACTCGGGAATAGAGAAAAATGAGCAGTTCTTC.

V and J are TRBV12-3 or TRBV12-4 and TRBJ2-7; no clear D gene. The CDR3 is made up of 11 amino acids. Trimming left V 5 bases short and J 4 bases short, with 6 bases between. The CDR3 DNA reads as TGTGCCAGCAGTGCCAATTACGAGCAGTACTTC. It codes for CASSANYEQYF.

V usage is TRBV10-3 and J usage is TRBJ2-3; D perhaps matches TRBD1 (6 bases). V was clipped by 4 bases and J by 1 base, with 9 bases between them. CDR1 ENHRY and CDR2 SYGVKD come from the germline V gene. The CDR3 contains 14 residues. The CDR3 here is CAISGQDRTDTQYF. In DNA, the CDR3 is TGTGCCATCAGTGGACAGGACCGCACAGATACGCAGTATTTT.

The rearrangement joins TRBV12-5 to TRBJ2-7, with D uncertain. The CDR3 totals 12 residues. Trimming cost V 4 bases and J 6 bases, with 10 bases left between them. Looked up from germline, CDR1 is LGHNT and CDR2 is FRNRAP. DNA of the CDR3: TGTGCTAGTGGTTCGCCTTTAGCCGAGCAGTACTTC. It yields the protein CASGSPLAEQYF.

The chain links TRBV10-1 to TRBJ2-1; possible D gene TRBD2, 6 bases. The germline CDR1 and CDR2 sequences are WNHNN and SYGVQD (reference sequence). V was shortened by 6 bases and J by 4 bases, with 19 bases between the two germline ends. This CDR3 comprises 16 residues. This CDR3 reads CASSDRDFNYYNEQFF. In DNA form, the CDR3 reads TGCGCCAGCAGCGACCGGGACTTCAACTATTACAATGAGCAGTTCTTC.

The chain's CDR3 is CASSRKGFEGTEAFF. The DNA for the CDR3 is TGTGCCAGCAGCCGGAAAGGTTTCGAGGGCACTGAAGCTTTCTTT. The V call is TRBV3-1 (or the pseudogene TRBV3-2), the J call TRBJ1-1; no reliable D call. From germline, CDR1 is LGHDT and CDR2 YNNKEL (reference sequence). V was shortened by 4 bases and J by 4 bases, with 16 bases between the two germline ends. The CDR3 consists of 15 residues.

This CDR3 reads CASSISLGQGVETQYF. The CDR3 DNA is TGTGCCAGCTCAATCTCACTTGGACAGGGGGTAGAGACCCAGTACTTC. The chain links TRBV18 to TRBJ2-5; 10 positions match TRBD1. This CDR3 comprises 16 residues. Germline CDR1 KGHSH, CDR2 LQKENI. Trimming removed 5 bases from V and 4 bases from J; junction bases left unmatched: 10.

The chain uses TRBV19 and TRBJ1-2; TRBD1 matches 7 bases. With V trimmed by 1 base and J by 0 bases, 2 bases remained unmatched. The CDR3 loop spans 15 amino acids. CDR1 is LNHDA, CDR2 SQIVND, per germline (reference sequence). CDR3 sequence reads: CASSIVGTANYGYTF. The CDR3 coding sequence is TGTGCCAGTAGTATAGTTGGGACAGCTAACTATGGCTACACCTTC.

The chain carries TRBV3-1 (or the pseudogene TRBV3-2) and TRBJ2-1, with no clear D. This CDR3 is built from 13 residues. V was trimmed by 1 base and J by 6 bases, leaving 7 bases between them. Germline V gene data show CDR1 as LGHDT and CDR2 as YNNKEL (reference sequence). CDR3 protein: CASSQGRVNEQFF. Written as DNA, the CDR3 is TGTGCCAGCAGCCAAGGAAGGGTCAATGAGCAGTTCTTC.

The rearrangement joins TRBV7-2 to TRBJ1-1; D may be TRBD1 (5 bases). CDR1 is SGHTA, CDR2 FQGNSA, per germline. The CDR3 consists of 14 residues. V was cut by 5 bases and J by 4 bases, with 14 bases left in between. The CDR3 nucleotides read TGTGCCAGCAGCCACCCCAGTAGGGGCACTGAAGCTTTCTTT. Encoded protein: CASSHPSRGTEAFF.